The count of the clone carrying this T cell receptor (beta chain) is one. TCRdb fed the 5' RACE reads into MiXCR, producing one record per CDR3 protein. The data hold some 400,000 distinct CDR3 sequences, with 18% observed a single time. The V gene end was trimmed by 3 bases and the J gene end by 6 bases; junction bases not matched to a gene: 5. The CDR3 totals 16 residues. From germline, CDR1 is MGHDK and CDR2 SYGVNS. These data are taken from a study of T cells after yellow fever vaccination. As for the study in general: Researchers used SMART-Seq v4 Ultra Low Input to prepare fractions that had low cell numbers.

Sequencing used PBMCs, obtained before the yellow fever booster vaccination. This chain links TRBV25-1 with TRBJ2-1; 13 bases line up with TRBD2. This receptor was taken from a man aged 18-30 years who received the YFV17D yellow fever vaccine. In nucleotides, the CDR3 is TGTGCCAGCAGTGATACTAGCGGGGGGGCACTCAATGAGCAGTTCTTC. Translating gives CASSDTSGGALNEQFF.